This TCR beta chain is drawn from a study of T cells in Graves' hyperthyroidism and ophthalmopathy. Looking at the study overall: Peripheral blood was acquired at first diagnosis, ahead of any therapy whatsoever. Study results and caveats: Ophthalmopathy was model-predicted a median 6.5 months pre-onset. Most thyroid clonotypes with frequency above 0.001 were detected in blood.

This clonotype was counted ten times or more. The antigen remains undetermined. CDR1 and CDR2 from the germline V gene are GTSNPN and SVGIG (reference sequence). The length of the CDR3 is 12 residues. Trimming cost V 4 bases and J 3 bases, with 9 bases left between them. Isolation of PBMCs was performed on roughly 9 ml fresh peripheral blood. Amplified regions were TCR beta CDR3 sequences from RNA transcripts. With the HTBI primer set, the TCR CDR3 went through a first round of RT-PCR. TCRdb re-called the multiplex PCR reads with MiXCR, one entry per CDR3 protein. The sample gives about 200,000 distinct CDR3 sequences, around 16% of which show up once; around 48% is in the top ten.

The rearrangement uses TRBV30 and TRBJ1-1; a possible D gene is TRBD1 (5 bases). The sequence came from a woman in her 50s with Graves' hyperthyroidism. Specimen: blood. The CDR3 sequence is CAWMIGDTEAFF. CDR3 coding DNA: TGTGCCTGGATGATAGGGGACACTGAAGCTTTCTTT. Full variable domain (remainder filled in from reference TRBV30 and TRBJ1-1): SQTIHQWPATLVQPVGSPLSLECTVEGTSNPNLYWYRQAAGRGLQLLFYSVGIGQISSEVPQNLSASRPQDRQFILSSKKLLLSDSGFYLCAWMIGDTEAFFGQGTRLTVV.